These 29 T cell receptor beta chains originate from one sample sequenced in a study of blood T cell repertoires in COVID-19. Repertoires were generated with immunoSEQ multiplex PCR, while TCRdb's copy carries only in-frame clones and drops some. Here the sample spans about 93,000 clones, more than 70% being singletons. Sequenced input: peripheral blood. Receptors were obtained from a man between 50 and 59 years old with acute or convalescent COVID-19.

This rearrangement joins TRBV7-2 to TRBJ1-6, with D hard to call. This CDR3 has 15 residues. Trimming took 3 bases from V and 7 from J, leaving 13 bases between them. Germline lookup yields CDR1 SGHTA and CDR2 FQGNSA. The CDR3 here is CASSLVAAENSPLHF. CDR3 sequence (DNA): TGTGCCAGCAGCTTGGTGGCGGCGGAGAATTCACCCCTCCACTTT.

The rearrangement joins TRBV28 to TRBJ2-4; D is perhaps TRBD2 (6 bases). The CDR3 runs 17 residues. Trimming removed 6 bases at V and 2 bases at J, with 20 bases between. Germline-derived CDR1 and CDR2 are MDHEN and SYDVKM. The CDR3 nucleotides read TGTGCCAGCAGCCCTTCCGGGACTCGAGGTACCAAAAACATTCAGTACTTC. This sequence encodes CASSPSGTRGTKNIQYF.

The chain has TRBV6-2 or TRBV6-3 and TRBJ1-2, with D possibly TRBD1 on 5 matching bases. Germline V gene data show CDR1 as MNHEY and CDR2 as SVGEGT. This CDR3 contains 14 residues. Trimming stripped 2 bases from V and 9 bases from J, with 16 bases between. CDR3 sequence reads: CASSYGDGRESYTF. CDR3 DNA sequence: TGTGCCAGCAGTTACGGGGACGGACGGGAGAGCTACACCTTC.

The chain couples TRBV5-1 to TRBJ2-1; TRBD2 matches at 9 bases. The CDR3 length is 16 residues. V was clipped by 4 bases and J by 4 bases; unmatched bases: 9. Germline V gene lookup returns CDR1 SGHRS and CDR2 YFSETQ. The CDR3 sequence: CASSRGSSGNYNEQFF. Here the CDR3 DNA reads TGCGCCAGCAGCAGGGGTTCTAGCGGGAATTACAATGAGCAGTTCTTC.

V usage is TRBV2 and J usage is TRBJ1-2; D remains unclear. CDR3 length: 13 amino acids. Germline values: CDR1 SNHLY, CDR2 FYNNEI. Trimming removed 6 bases from V and 2 bases from J, with 10 bases in between. CDR3 loop: CASSYSLNYGYTF. CDR3 nucleotide sequence: TGTGCCAGCAGCTACAGCCTAAACTATGGCTACACCTTC.

The rearrangement joins TRBV19 to TRBJ2-3; D is perhaps TRBD2 (5 bases). Per germline, CDR1 LNHDA and CDR2 SQIVND (reference sequence). Deletions cut 1 base from V and 2 bases from J, with 10 bases between. The CDR3 runs 15 residues. CDR3 nucleotide sequence: TGTGCCAGTAGTATAGGGAGCGGATACACAGATACGCAGTATTTT. Translating gives CASSIGSGYTDTQYF.

This clone is a singleton in its sample. This chain joins TRBV11-3 and TRBJ2-7; possibly TRBD2 for D (5 bases). V shed 2 bases and J shed 4 bases, with 9 bases lying between them. Germline lookup yields CDR1 SGHNT and CDR2 YENEEA. CDR3 length: 13 residues. This CDR3 is CASSLTRTYEQYF. The CDR3 nucleotides are TGTGCCAGCAGCTTAACCAGGACTTACGAGCAGTACTTC.

This rearrangement joins TRBV7-2 to TRBJ1-3; D gene unclear. The V gene's germline CDR1 is SGHTA and CDR2 FQGNSA. This CDR3 region has 14 residues. Trimming pared 0 bases from V and 0 bases from J, leaving 3 bases between. The CDR3 DNA sequence: TGTGCCAGCAGCTTAGCCAGCTCTGGAAACACCATATATTTT. Residues: CASSLASSGNTIYF.

The chain employs TRBV5-1 and TRBJ2-7; D unclear. This CDR3 has 14 residues. CDR1 is SGHRS, CDR2 YFSETQ, per germline. Trimming took off 1 base at V and 6 bases at J, with 14 bases between the two ends. The chain's CDR3 is CASSLTRGLGEQYF. The CDR3 nucleotides read TGCGCCAGCAGCTTGACCCGCGGTCTAGGCGAGCAGTACTTC.

CDR3 protein: CASSQSHEQYF. The CDR3 bases are TGTGCCAGCAGCCAAAGCCACGAGCAGTACTTC. This chain connects TRBV3-1 (or the pseudogene TRBV3-2) to TRBJ2-7; unclear D gene. V lost 2 bases and J 5 bases, leaving 4 bases between the germline ends. This CDR3 has 11 amino acids. Germline V gene data show CDR1 as LGHDT and CDR2 as YNNKEL (reference sequence).

V is TRBV7-3 and J is TRBJ2-2; tentative D call: TRBD2 (6 bases). This CDR3 has 14 amino acids. Per germline, CDR1 SGHTA and CDR2 FQGTGA. Deletions cut 5 bases from V and 6 bases from J, with 13 bases between. CDR3 coding DNA: TGTGCCAGCAGCCTGGGACGGGGGTCCGGGGAGCTGTTTTTT. Its protein product is CASSLGRGSGELFF.

The chain employs TRBV3-1 (or the pseudogene TRBV3-2) and TRBJ1-4; TRBD1 agrees at 7 bases. Trimming at V came to 6 bases and at J to 7 bases, leaving 5 bases not matched to a gene. The CDR3 runs to 13 residues. The germline CDR1 and CDR2 sequences are LGHDT and YNNKEL (reference sequence). The CDR3 here is CASSNRGGEKLFF. The CDR3, as DNA: TGTGCCAGCAGTAACAGGGGTGGTGAAAAACTGTTTTTT.

The chain combines TRBV6-5 with TRBJ1-5; TRBD1 matches 7 bases. Germline V gene data show CDR1 as MNHEY and CDR2 as SVGAGI. J lost 4 bases, V lost 6 bases, and 9 bases had no gene match. The CDR3 loop spans 15 amino acids. The CDR3 DNA reads as TGTGCCAGCAGCCGGACAGGCGATTCTAATCAGCCCCAGCATTTT. It codes for CASSRTGDSNQPQHF.

This chain links TRBV19 with TRBJ1-4; D might be TRBD1 (5 bases). V lost 3 bases to trimming and J lost 4 bases, with 6 bases between them. The CDR3 consists of 13 residues. CDR1 is LNHDA and CDR2 is SQIVND in the germline V gene (reference sequence). DNA of the CDR3: TGTGCCAGTAGTATGGGGCATAATGAAAAACTGTTTTTT. This sequence encodes CASSMGHNEKLFF.

This chain uses TRBV5-8 with TRBJ2-5, with 12 bases matching TRBD2. Germline CDR1 and CDR2: SGHTS and YDEGEE. Unmatched junction bases numbered 5, after V lost 2 bases and J lost 3 bases. CDR3 length: 16 amino acids. DNA for the CDR3: TGTGCCAGCAGCTTCCTGGGACTAGCGGGTAAAGAGACCCAGTACTTC. It specifies CASSFLGLAGKETQYF.

This clone is labeled medium-sized. This chain connects TRBV7-9 to TRBJ1-3, with TRBD1 as a possible D gene (6 bases). The CDR3 is 14 amino acids. The germline V gene encodes CDR1 SEHNR and CDR2 FQNEAQ (reference sequence). The V end lost 4 bases, the J end lost 10 bases, and 17 bases lay between the germline ends. CDR3 amino acids: CASSSQLDSRTIYF. CDR3 DNA: TGTGCCAGCAGCTCCCAGCTGGACAGCAGGACCATATATTTT.

The genes are TRBV3-1 (or the pseudogene TRBV3-2) and TRBJ2-1, with 7 positions matching TRBD2. Germline CDR1 reads LGHDT; CDR2 reads YNNKEL (reference sequence). CDR3 size: 16 residues. V lost 0 bases and J lost 4; bases outside the gene matches: 6. CDR3 nucleotides: TGTGCCAGCAGCCAAGAATGGCGGGAGCCTTACAATGAGCAGTTCTTC. Its protein is CASSQEWREPYNEQFF.

This sequence joins TRBV5-1 and TRBJ1-2; D call uncertain. CDR1 is SGHRS and CDR2 is YFSETQ in the germline V gene. V shed 0 bases and J shed 8 bases, with 14 bases lying between them. The CDR3 has 14 amino acids. The DNA of the CDR3 is TGCGCCAGCAGCTTGGGGGAGGCCCCCGAGGGCTACACCTTC. This encodes CASSLGEAPEGYTF.

The chain couples TRBV7-9 to TRBJ1-4, with D tentatively TRBD1 (5 bases). V lost 7 bases, J lost 8 bases, and 14 bases lay in between. CDR1 is SEHNR, CDR2 FQNEAQ, per germline (reference sequence). The CDR3 covers 13 residues. The CDR3 sequence: CASIQGAGEKLFF. DNA for the CDR3: TGTGCCAGCATCCAGGGTGCGGGAGAAAAACTGTTTTTT.

The chain recombines TRBV4-1 with TRBJ1-2, with D unclear. The CDR3 sequence is 17 residues long. Germline values: CDR1 MGHRA, CDR2 YSYEKL. Trimming shortened V by 3 bases and J by 1 base, and 18 bases separated the two germline ends. CDR3 loop: CASSHFPAPFGNYGYTF. The CDR3 DNA sequence: TGCGCCAGCAGCCACTTTCCCGCGCCCTTCGGTAACTATGGCTACACCTTC.

V and J are TRBV5-1 and TRBJ2-5; TRBD1 matches at 11 bases. The germline CDR1 and CDR2 sequences are SGHRS and YFSETQ. Losses at the gene ends were 4 bases for V and 3 bases for J; bases not matched to a gene: 5. The CDR3 sequence is 15 residues long. CDR3 sequence: CASSGGQGAKETQYF. Written as DNA, the CDR3 is TGCGCCAGCAGCGGAGGACAGGGGGCCAAAGAGACCCAGTACTTC. The entire variable domain, with the rest obtained from reference TRBV5-1 and TRBJ2-5, is as follows: KAGVTQTPRYLIKTRGQQVTLSCSPISGHRSVSWYQQTPGQGLQFLFEYFSETQRNKGNFPGRFSGRQFSNSRSEMNVSTLELGDSALYLCASSGGQGAKETQYFGPGTRLLVL.

DNA of the CDR3: TGCGCCAGCAGCTTTACCGGGACGGAGGGGGAGACCCAGTACTTC. It yields the protein CASSFTGTEGETQYF. The chain carries TRBV5-1 and TRBJ2-5; D is perhaps TRBD2 (6 bases). Trimming took off 2 bases at V and 5 bases at J, with 16 bases between the two ends. Germline CDR1 and CDR2: SGHRS and YFSETQ. The CDR3 spans 15 residues.

V usage is TRBV7-7 and J usage is TRBJ2-5; 10 bases match TRBD2. The length of the CDR3 is 15 residues. The germline V gene encodes CDR1 SSHAT and CDR2 FNYEAQ (reference sequence). Germline trimming cut 1 base from V and 5 bases from J; bases unmatched to any gene: 4. The CDR3 loop reads CASSLGASGSETQYF. For the CDR3, the DNA is TGTGCCAGCAGCTTAGGAGCTAGCGGGAGCGAGACCCAGTACTTC.

This clone is termed medium-sized. The rearrangement links TRBV9 to TRBJ2-4, with 8 bases lining up with TRBD1. Germline loops: CDR1 SGDLS, CDR2 YYNGEE. There are 15 residues in the CDR3. Germline trimming cut 2 bases from V and 7 bases from J; bases unmatched to any gene: 8. The DNA of the CDR3 is TGTGCCAGCAGCGTCGAGGGTGGGACAGGCAACATTCAGTACTTC. Translation: CASSVEGGTGNIQYF.

The V gene is TRBV24-1, the J gene TRBJ1-4; TRBD1 is a possible D gene (5 bases). CDR1 and CDR2 (germline): KGHDR, SFDVKD. V gave up 5 bases and J gave up 0 bases, with 12 bases separating them. CDR3 length: 16 residues. CDR3 coding DNA: TGTGCCACCAGTGCAGGGTCAGAGGCAACTAATGAAAAACTGTTTTTT. Translation: CATSAGSEATNEKLFF.

The rearrangement joins TRBV3-1 (or the pseudogene TRBV3-2) to TRBJ1-3; D ambiguous. This CDR3 spans 15 amino acids. The V and J ends lost 3 bases and 0 bases respectively, with 9 bases between them. Germline V gene data show CDR1 as LGHDT and CDR2 as YNNKEL (reference sequence). DNA of the CDR3: TGTGCCAGCAGCCAGGGCACCGTCTCTGGAAACACCATATATTTT. Its translation: CASSQGTVSGNTIYF.

In this sample, this clone turned up a few times. This chain links TRBV7-8 with TRBJ2-7; perhaps TRBD1 as D (6 bases). Germline CDR1 is SGHVS and CDR2 is FQNEAQ. V was pared by 2 bases and J by 3 bases, with 17 bases between. This CDR3 spans 16 amino acids. CDR3 loop: CASSLHRDGKRYEQYF. Written as DNA, the CDR3 is TGTGCCAGCAGCTTACACAGGGACGGGAAACGCTACGAGCAGTACTTC.

J is TRBJ2-5 and V is TRBV24-1; 11 bases fit TRBD2. This CDR3 has 17 residues. Germline CDR1 and CDR2: KGHDR and SFDVKD. V shed 2 bases, J shed 5 bases, and the junction held 9 bases outside the gene matches. The CDR3 DNA follows: TGTGCCACCAGTGATTGTGTTAGCGGGAGGGGAGGGGAGACCCAGTACTTC. Translated, it gives CATSDCVSGRGGETQYF.

This clone was recorded a few times. The same CDR3 can be traced to other DNA sequences in this sample. CDR3 nucleotides: TGTGCCAGCAGCTTAGATCGGGGGGGCGTGAGGACTGAAGCTTTCTTT. Its protein product is CASSLDRGGVRTEAFF. The rearrangement joins TRBV11-2 to TRBJ1-1, with TRBD1 as a possible D gene (6 bases). This CDR3 has 16 residues. V was pared by 0 bases and J by 5 bases, with 16 bases between. The germline gives CDR1 SGHAT, CDR2 FQNNGV.